One and the same sample provided the 15 T cell receptor beta chains below, sequenced in a study of Ad26.COV2.S vaccination and SARS-CoV-2 variants. Using immunoSEQ multiplex PCR, the repertoire was profiled, and TCRdb retains in-frame clones only, with some absent. This table holds 300,000 to 400,000 clones, 90% to 95% found once. The source was peripheral blood, collected after recovery from COVID-19. These receptors all stem from a human donor who had recovered from COVID-19.

This clone was recorded a few times. The CDR3 nucleotides are TGTGCCAGCAGCTTGGGACAGGGAGGAGGGCCCCAGCATTTT. Its translation is CASSLGQGGGPQHF. The chain is built from TRBV5-6 and TRBJ1-5; 7 nucleotides align to TRBD1. The CDR3 runs to 14 residues. Germline lookup yields CDR1 SGHDT and CDR2 YYEEEE. V shed 0 bases, J shed 9 bases, and the junction held 6 bases outside the gene matches.

The gene calls are TRBV5-5 and TRBJ1-1; no firm D call. V was pared by 7 bases and J by 8 bases, with 15 bases between. Germline V gene data show CDR1 as SGHKS and CDR2 as YYEKEE (reference sequence). This CDR3 comprises 12 residues. CDR3 amino acids: CASGYGVDEAFF. CDR3 nucleotide sequence: TGTGCCAGCGGCTACGGGGTAGACGAAGCTTTCTTT.

The chain combines TRBV3-1 (or the pseudogene TRBV3-2) with TRBJ2-1; D is undetermined. Trimming shortened V by 5 bases and J by 4 bases, and 12 bases separated the two germline ends. Per germline, CDR1 LGHDT and CDR2 YNNKEL (reference sequence). This CDR3 has 14 amino acids. CDR3 in DNA: TGTGCCAGCAGCTACCACCAGGAGTACAATGAGCAGTTCTTC. It encodes CASSYHQEYNEQFF.

The genes are TRBV5-5 and TRBJ2-7, with D perhaps matching TRBD2 (6 bases). Germline V lookup: CDR1 SGHKS, CDR2 YYEKEE (reference sequence). Trimming took off 3 bases at V and 1 base at J, with 14 bases between the two ends. The CDR3 contains 15 residues. For the CDR3, the DNA is TGTGCCAGCAGCTGGGAGGACACGCCATCCTACGAGCAGTACTTC. Translating gives CASSWEDTPSYEQYF.

The V and J genes are TRBV10-3 and TRBJ1-1; TRBD1 matches at 8 bases. The J segment lost 10 bases and the V segment lost 7 bases, leaving 11 bases of the junction unmatched. From germline, CDR1 is ENHRY and CDR2 SYGVKD. The CDR3 is made up of 13 amino acids. CDR3 loop: CAITSDRELGAFF. The CDR3, as DNA: TGTGCCATCACCTCGGACAGGGAGTTGGGAGCTTTCTTT.

The rearrangement uses TRBV5-6 and TRBJ1-2; D not certain. There are 13 residues in the CDR3. Trimming stripped 0 bases from V and 7 bases from J, with 10 bases between. CDR1 and CDR2 from the germline V gene are SGHDT and YYEEEE. The DNA for the CDR3 is TGTGCCAGCAGCTTGGACTCCATCTTTGGCTACACCTTC. Its translation: CASSLDSIFGYTF. The full variable domain, its missing parts supplied by reference TRBV5-6 and TRBJ1-2, is DAGVTQSPTHLIKTRGQQVTLRCSPKSGHDTVSWYQQALGQGPQFIFQYYEEEERQRGNFPDRFSGHQFPNYSSELNVNALLLGDSALYLCASSLDSIFGYTFGSGTRLTVV.

The rearrangement joins TRBV11-2 to TRBJ2-3; D is ambiguous. CDR3 length equals 19 residues. Germline-derived CDR1 and CDR2 are SGHAT and FQNNGV. Between the trimmed V and J ends, which lost 2 bases and 6 bases, there was a span of 27 bases. The CDR3 here is CASSLSERAETSLGDTQYF. For the CDR3, the DNA is TGTGCCAGCAGCTTAAGTGAGAGAGCAGAGACGTCGCTAGGGGATACGCAGTATTTT.

The chain carries TRBV10-3 and TRBJ2-1, with TRBD1 matching over 8 bases. After removal of 8 bases from V and 1 base from J, the junction contained 16 bases not matched to a gene. The CDR3 spans 18 residues. The germline V gene encodes CDR1 ENHRY and CDR2 SYGVKD. CDR3 residues: CAIRGVAGGASSYNEQFF. The CDR3 DNA reads TGTGCCATCCGGGGCGTGGCAGGGGGCGCGAGTTCCTACAATGAGCAGTTCTTC.

The rearrangement uses TRBV19 and TRBJ1-2, with D possibly TRBD1 on 5 matching bases. Germline values: CDR1 LNHDA, CDR2 SQIVND (reference sequence). V gave up 7 bases and J gave up 7 bases, with 16 bases separating them. The CDR3 has 13 residues. CDR3 region: CASKEGLGSGYTF. CDR3 bases: TGTGCCAGTAAGGAGGGGTTAGGCTCTGGCTACACCTTC.

V and J are TRBV18 and TRBJ2-3, with a possible D match to TRBD1 (6 bases). The V end was cut by 1 base, the J end by 2 bases, with 19 bases between. The CDR3 loop spans 18 amino acids. The germline V gene encodes CDR1 KGHSH and CDR2 LQKENI. The CDR3 nucleotides read TGTGCCAGCTCACCACTCCCCCTCGGGACATTGATCACAGATACGCAGTATTTT. Its translation: CASSPLPLGTLITDTQYF. Variable domain in full (rest from reference TRBV18 and TRBJ2-3): NAGVMQNPRHLVRRRGQEARLRCSPMKGHSHVYWYRQLPEEGLKFMVYLQKENIIDESGMPKERFSAEFPKEGPSILRIQQVVRGDSAAYFCASSPLPLGTLITDTQYFGPGTRLTVL.

This clone has a single count. The rearrangement links TRBV5-4 to TRBJ2-3; D might be TRBD2 (5 bases). The length of the CDR3 is 15 residues. Germline V gene lookup returns CDR1 SGHNT and CDR2 YYREEE (reference sequence). V dropped 0 bases and J dropped 7 bases, with 15 bases sitting between them. The CDR3 bases are TGTGCCAGCAGCTTGGGGTCGGACTCCCCCTATACGCAGTATTTT. Its protein product is CASSLGSDSPYTQYF.

The J gene is TRBJ2-2, the V gene TRBV7-2, with TRBD2 identical over 8 bases. From germline, CDR1 is SGHTA and CDR2 FQGNSA. The CDR3 has 16 amino acids. Trimming took 0 bases from V and 4 from J; bases not matched to a gene: 4. The CDR3 nucleotides are TGTGCCAGCAGCTTAGCCGGGCTAGCGGGCACCGGGGAGCTGTTTTTT. Its translation: CASSLAGLAGTGELFF.

In this sample, this clone turned up once. The gene calls are TRBV25-1 and TRBJ1-1, with D possibly matching TRBD1 (6 bases). Looked up from germline, CDR1 is MGHDK and CDR2 is SYGVNS. V gave up 7 bases and J gave up 4 bases, with 13 bases separating them. CDR3 length equals 13 residues. CDR3 amino acids: CASTPKGGTEAFF. In DNA, the CDR3 is TGTGCCAGCACTCCGAAAGGGGGCACTGAAGCTTTCTTT.

This rearrangement joins TRBV11-2 to TRBJ1-3; 7 positions agree with TRBD1. CDR3 length: 16 amino acids. In germline, CDR1 is SGHAT, CDR2 FQNNGV. With 5 bases clipped from V and 2 bases from J, the junction kept 9 bases outside the gene matches. The CDR3 nucleotides are TGTGCCAGCAGCCAGGGACAGCTCTACACTGGAAACACCATATATTTT. Encoded protein: CASSQGQLYTGNTIYF.

The chain combines TRBV19 with TRBJ1-1; TRBD1 might be the D (5 bases). The germline CDR1 and CDR2 sequences are LNHDA and SQIVND (reference sequence). There are 18 residues in the CDR3. Trimming cost V 3 bases and J 4 bases, with 24 bases left between them. This chain's CDR3 is CASSIGLPGSSRGTEAFF. In DNA, the CDR3 is TGTGCCAGTAGTATTGGTTTGCCAGGGTCAAGTAGGGGCACTGAAGCTTTCTTT.